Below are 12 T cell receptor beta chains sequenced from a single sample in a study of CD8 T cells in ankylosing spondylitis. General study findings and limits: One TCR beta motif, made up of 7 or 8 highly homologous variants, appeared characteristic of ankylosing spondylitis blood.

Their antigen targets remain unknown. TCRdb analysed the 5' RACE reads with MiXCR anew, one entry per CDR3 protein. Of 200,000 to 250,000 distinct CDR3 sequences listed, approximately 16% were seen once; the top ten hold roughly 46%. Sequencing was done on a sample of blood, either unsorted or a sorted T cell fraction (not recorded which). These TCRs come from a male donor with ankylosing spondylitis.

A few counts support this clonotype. The DNA of the CDR3 is TGTGCCAGCAGCGCTTATTCAGGGAACACTGAAGCTTTCTTT. Amino acids: CASSAYSGNTEAFF. The chain combines TRBV7-2 with TRBJ1-1; D unclear. CDR1 SGHTA and CDR2 FQGNSA come from the germline V gene. V lost 5 bases and J 1 base, leaving 11 bases between the germline ends. The CDR3 length is 14 residues.

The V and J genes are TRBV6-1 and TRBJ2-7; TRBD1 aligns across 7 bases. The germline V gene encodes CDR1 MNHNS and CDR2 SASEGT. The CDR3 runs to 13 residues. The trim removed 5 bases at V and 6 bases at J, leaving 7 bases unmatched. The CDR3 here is CASSQTGLGEQYF. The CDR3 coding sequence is TGTGCCAGCAGTCAGACAGGGCTCGGCGAGCAGTACTTC.

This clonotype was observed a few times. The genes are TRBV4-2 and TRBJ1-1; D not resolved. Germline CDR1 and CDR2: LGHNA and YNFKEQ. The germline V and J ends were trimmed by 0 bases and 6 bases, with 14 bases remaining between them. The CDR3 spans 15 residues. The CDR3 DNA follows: TGTGCCAGCAGCCAAGATTCGTCCAGGATGGCTGAAGCTTTCTTT. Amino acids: CASSQDSSRMAEAFF.

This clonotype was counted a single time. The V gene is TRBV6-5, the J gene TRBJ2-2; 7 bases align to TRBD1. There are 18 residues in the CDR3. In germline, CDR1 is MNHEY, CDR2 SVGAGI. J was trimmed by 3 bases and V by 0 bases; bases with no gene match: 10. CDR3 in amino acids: CASSYSLGQGQYTGELFF. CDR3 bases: TGTGCCAGCAGTTACTCGCTAGGGCAGGGACAGTACACCGGGGAGCTGTTTTTT.

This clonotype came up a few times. The CDR3 sequence is CASSEERGVTDTQYF. The CDR3 bases are TGCGCCAGCAGTGAGGAGCGGGGGGTCACAGATACGCAGTATTTT. The gene calls are TRBV10-2 and TRBJ2-3; 9 positions match TRBD2. The trim removed 2 bases at V and 2 bases at J, leaving 2 bases unmatched. Germline CDR1 WSHSY, CDR2 SAAADI. This CDR3 contains 15 residues.

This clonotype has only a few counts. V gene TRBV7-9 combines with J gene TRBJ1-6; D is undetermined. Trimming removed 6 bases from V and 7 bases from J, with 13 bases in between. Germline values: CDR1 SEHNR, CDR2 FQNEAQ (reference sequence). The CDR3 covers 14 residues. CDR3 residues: CASRNSQPNSPLHF. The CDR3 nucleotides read TGTGCCAGCAGAAACTCCCAGCCCAATTCACCCCTCCACTTT.

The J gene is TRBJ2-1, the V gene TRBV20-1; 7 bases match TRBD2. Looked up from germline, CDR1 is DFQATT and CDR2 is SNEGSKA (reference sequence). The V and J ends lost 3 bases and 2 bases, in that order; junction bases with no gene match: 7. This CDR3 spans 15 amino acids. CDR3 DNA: TGCAGTGCTAGCCGCCTAGCGGTTGCCTACAATGAGCAGTTCTTC. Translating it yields CSASRLAVAYNEQFF.

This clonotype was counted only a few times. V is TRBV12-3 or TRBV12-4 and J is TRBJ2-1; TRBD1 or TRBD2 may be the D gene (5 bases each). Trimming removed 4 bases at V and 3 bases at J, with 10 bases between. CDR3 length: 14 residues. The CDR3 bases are TGTGCCAGCAGTTGGGACGGCAGCTACAATGAGCAGTTCTTC. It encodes CASSWDGSYNEQFF.

CDR3 sequence reads: CASSLGATGTPSNEQFF. The CDR3 DNA sequence: TGTGCCAGCAGCTTAGGGGCCACAGGGACCCCATCCAATGAGCAGTTCTTC. This chain uses TRBV7-8 with TRBJ2-1, with D possibly being TRBD1 (6 bases). The CDR3 runs to 17 residues. Germline assignment: CDR1 SGHVS and CDR2 FQNEAQ. V was cut by 1 base and J by 6 bases, with 19 bases left in between. The whole variable domain, remainder taken from reference TRBV7-8 and TRBJ2-1, is GAGVSQSPRYKVAKRGQDVALRCDPISGHVSLFWYQQALGQGPEFLTYFQNEAQLDKSGLPSDRFFAERPEGSVSTLKIQRTQQEDSAVYLCASSLGATGTPSNEQFFGPGTRLTVL.

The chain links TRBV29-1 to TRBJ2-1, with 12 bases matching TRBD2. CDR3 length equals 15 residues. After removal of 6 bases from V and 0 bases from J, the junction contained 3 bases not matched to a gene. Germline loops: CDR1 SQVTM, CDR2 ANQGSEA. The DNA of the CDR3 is TGCAGCGTCGCTAGCGGGAGGGGCTCCTACAATGAGCAGTTCTTC. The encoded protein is CSVASGRGSYNEQFF.

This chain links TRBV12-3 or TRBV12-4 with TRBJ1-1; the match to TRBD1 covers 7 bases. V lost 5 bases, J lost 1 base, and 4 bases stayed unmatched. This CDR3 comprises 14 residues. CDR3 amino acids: CASSPTGPNTEAFF. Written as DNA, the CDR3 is TGTGCCAGCAGTCCGACAGGGCCGAACACTGAAGCTTTCTTT.

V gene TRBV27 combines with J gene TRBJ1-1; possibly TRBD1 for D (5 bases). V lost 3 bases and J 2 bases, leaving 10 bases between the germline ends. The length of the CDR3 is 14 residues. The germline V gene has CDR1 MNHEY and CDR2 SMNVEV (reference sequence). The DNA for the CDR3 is TGTGCCAGCAGTTTCGGACAAGTCAACACTGAAGCTTTCTTT. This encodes CASSFGQVNTEAFF.